The entry that follows covers one T cell receptor (beta chain) sequence. Trimming stripped 2 bases from V and 3 bases from J, with 11 bases between. Germline CDR1 is SGHVS and CDR2 is FQNEAQ. The CDR3 contains 15 residues. Cohort assignment relied on participant-reported clinical history. Before being deemed recovered, Cohort 3 donors had two negative PCRs, clearance, or symptom resolution. This record belongs to a study of blood T cell repertoires in COVID-19. In the original workflow: Estimation of nucleated cell counts was performed using reference gene primer amplification. Clones were read by immunoSEQ multiplex PCR, and TCRdb kept only the in-frame ones, dropping some. D and trimming were read from the DNA, whereas the V and J calls and clone size are those reported in that table. The sample has hundreds of thousands of clones, about 91% seen once.

The receptor comes from a woman younger than 35 who had recovered from COVID-19. The V and J genes are TRBV7-8 and TRBJ1-3; D is uncertain. The specimen was PBMCs or T cells enriched from blood (not recorded which). In nucleotides, the CDR3 is TGTGCCAGCAGCTTATACCCGGGAAATGGAAACACCATATATTTT. It specifies CASSLYPGNGNTIYF.